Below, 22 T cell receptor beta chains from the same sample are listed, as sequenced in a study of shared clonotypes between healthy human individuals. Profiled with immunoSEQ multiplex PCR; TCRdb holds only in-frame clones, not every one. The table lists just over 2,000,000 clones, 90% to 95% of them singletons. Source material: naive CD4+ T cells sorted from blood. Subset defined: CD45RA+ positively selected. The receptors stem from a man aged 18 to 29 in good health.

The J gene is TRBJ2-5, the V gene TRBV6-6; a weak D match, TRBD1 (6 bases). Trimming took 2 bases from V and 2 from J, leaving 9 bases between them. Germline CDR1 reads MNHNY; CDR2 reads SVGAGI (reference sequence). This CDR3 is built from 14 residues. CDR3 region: CASSYVQGQETQYF. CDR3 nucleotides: TGTGCCAGCAGTTACGTACAGGGTCAAGAGACCCAGTACTTC.

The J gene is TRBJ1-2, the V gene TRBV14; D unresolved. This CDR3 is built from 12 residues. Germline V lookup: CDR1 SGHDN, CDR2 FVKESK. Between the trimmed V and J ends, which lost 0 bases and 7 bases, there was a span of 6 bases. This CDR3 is CASSQDWVGYTF. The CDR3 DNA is TGTGCCAGCAGCCAAGATTGGGTTGGCTACACCTTC.

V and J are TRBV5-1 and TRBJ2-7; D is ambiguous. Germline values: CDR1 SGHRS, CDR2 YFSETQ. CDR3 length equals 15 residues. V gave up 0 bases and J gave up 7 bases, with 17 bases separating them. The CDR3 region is CASSLDGVLAIEQYF. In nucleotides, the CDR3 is TGCGCCAGCAGCTTGGATGGGGTCCTGGCAATTGAGCAGTACTTC.

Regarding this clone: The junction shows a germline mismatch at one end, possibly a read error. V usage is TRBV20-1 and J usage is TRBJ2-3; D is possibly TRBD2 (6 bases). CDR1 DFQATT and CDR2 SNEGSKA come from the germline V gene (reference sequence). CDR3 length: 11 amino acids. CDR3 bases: TGCAGCGCTACGGGGGCAGATACGCAGTATTTT. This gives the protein CSATGADTQYF.

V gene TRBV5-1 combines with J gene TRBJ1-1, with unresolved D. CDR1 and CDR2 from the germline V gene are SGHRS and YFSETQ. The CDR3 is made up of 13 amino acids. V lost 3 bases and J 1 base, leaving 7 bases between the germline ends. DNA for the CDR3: TGCGCCAGCAGCTCCGCGACGAACACTGAAGCTTTCTTT. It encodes CASSSATNTEAFF.

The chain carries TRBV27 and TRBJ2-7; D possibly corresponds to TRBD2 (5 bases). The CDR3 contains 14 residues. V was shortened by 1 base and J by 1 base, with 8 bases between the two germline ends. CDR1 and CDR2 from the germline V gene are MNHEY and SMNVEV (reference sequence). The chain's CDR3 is CASSLWAGSYEQYF. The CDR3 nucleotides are TGTGCCAGCAGTTTATGGGCGGGTTCCTACGAGCAGTACTTC.

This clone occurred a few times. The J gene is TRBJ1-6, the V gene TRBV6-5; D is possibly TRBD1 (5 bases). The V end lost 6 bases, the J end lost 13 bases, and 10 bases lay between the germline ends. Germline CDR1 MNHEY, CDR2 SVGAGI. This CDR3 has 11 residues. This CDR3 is CASRMGGPLHF. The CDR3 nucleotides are TGTGCCAGCAGGATGGGGGGTCCCCTCCACTTT.

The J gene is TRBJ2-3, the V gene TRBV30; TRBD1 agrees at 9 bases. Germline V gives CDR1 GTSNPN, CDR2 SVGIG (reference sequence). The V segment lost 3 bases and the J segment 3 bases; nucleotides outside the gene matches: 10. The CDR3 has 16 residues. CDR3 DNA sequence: TGTGCCTGGAGGGCCCAAACAGGGGGCAAGACAGATACGCAGTATTTT. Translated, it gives CAWRAQTGGKTDTQYF.

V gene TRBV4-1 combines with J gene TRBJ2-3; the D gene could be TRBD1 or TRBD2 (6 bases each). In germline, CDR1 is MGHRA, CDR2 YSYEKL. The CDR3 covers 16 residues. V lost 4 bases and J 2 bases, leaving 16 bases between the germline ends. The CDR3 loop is CASSRGALLATDTQYF. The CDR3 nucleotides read TGCGCCAGCAGCCGGGGGGCCCTTTTAGCCACAGATACGCAGTATTTT.

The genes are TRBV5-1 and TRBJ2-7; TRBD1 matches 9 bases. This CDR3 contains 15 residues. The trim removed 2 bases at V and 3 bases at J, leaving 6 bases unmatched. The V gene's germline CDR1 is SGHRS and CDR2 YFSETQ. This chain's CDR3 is CASSLPGQGRYEQYF. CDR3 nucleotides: TGCGCCAGCAGCTTACCGGGACAGGGTCGCTACGAGCAGTACTTC.

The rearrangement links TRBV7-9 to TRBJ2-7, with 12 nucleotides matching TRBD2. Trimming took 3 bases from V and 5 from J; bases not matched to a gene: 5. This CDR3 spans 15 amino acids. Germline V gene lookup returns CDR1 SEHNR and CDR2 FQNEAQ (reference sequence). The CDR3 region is CASSFTSGGNHEQYF. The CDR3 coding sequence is TGTGCCAGCAGCTTTACTAGCGGGGGGAACCACGAGCAGTACTTC. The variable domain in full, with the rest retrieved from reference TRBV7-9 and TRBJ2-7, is DTGVSQNPRHKITKRGQNVTFRCDPISEHNRLYWYRQTLGQGPEFLTYFQNEAQLEKSRLLSDRFSAERPKGSFSTLEIQRTEQGDSAMYLCASSFTSGGNHEQYFGPGTRLTVT.

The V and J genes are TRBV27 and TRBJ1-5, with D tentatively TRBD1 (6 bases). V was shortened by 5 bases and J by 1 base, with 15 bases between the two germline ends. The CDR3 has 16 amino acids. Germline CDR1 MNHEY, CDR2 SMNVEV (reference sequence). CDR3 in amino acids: CASSPFRTDSNQPQHF. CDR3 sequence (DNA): TGTGCCAGCAGTCCTTTTAGGACAGACAGCAATCAGCCCCAGCATTTT.

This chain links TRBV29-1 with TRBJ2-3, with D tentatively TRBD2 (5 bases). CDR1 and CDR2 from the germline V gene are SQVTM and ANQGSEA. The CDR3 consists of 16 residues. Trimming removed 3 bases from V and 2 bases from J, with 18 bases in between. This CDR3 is CSVEWEQLGYTDTQYF. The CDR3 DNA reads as TGCAGCGTTGAGTGGGAGCAACTCGGATACACAGATACGCAGTATTTT.

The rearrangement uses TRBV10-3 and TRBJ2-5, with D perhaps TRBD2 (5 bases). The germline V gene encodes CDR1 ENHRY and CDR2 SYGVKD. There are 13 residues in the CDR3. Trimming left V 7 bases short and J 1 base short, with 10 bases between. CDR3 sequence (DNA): TGTGCCATCACGGACTCCCGCCAAGAGACCCAGTACTTC. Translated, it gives CAITDSRQETQYF.

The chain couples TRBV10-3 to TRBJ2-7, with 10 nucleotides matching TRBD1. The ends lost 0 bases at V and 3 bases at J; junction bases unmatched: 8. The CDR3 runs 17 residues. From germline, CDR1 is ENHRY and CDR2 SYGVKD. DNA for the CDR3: TGTGCCATCAGTGAGTCTACCGGGACAGGGGCCTTCTACGAGCAGTACTTC. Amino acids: CAISESTGTGAFYEQYF.

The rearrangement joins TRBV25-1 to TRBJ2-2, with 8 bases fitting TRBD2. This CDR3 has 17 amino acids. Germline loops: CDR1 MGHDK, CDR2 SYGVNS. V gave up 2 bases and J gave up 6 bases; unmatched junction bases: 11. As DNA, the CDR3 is TGTGCCAGCAGTGAAACCCGCCTAGCGGGTAATGCCGGGGAGCTGTTTTTT. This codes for CASSETRLAGNAGELFF.

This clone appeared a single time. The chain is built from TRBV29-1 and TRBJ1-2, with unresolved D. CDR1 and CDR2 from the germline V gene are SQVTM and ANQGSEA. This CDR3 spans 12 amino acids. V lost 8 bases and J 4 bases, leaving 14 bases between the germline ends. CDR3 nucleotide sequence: TGCAGCTTCACGGCATCCGGCTATGGCTACACCTTC. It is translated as CSFTASGYGYTF.

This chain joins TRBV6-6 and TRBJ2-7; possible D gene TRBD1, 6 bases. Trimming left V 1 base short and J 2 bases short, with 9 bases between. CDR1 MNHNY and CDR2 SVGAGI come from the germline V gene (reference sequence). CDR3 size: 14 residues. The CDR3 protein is CASSYLQGPYEQYF. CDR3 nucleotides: TGTGCCAGCAGTTACTTGCAGGGGCCCTACGAGCAGTACTTC.

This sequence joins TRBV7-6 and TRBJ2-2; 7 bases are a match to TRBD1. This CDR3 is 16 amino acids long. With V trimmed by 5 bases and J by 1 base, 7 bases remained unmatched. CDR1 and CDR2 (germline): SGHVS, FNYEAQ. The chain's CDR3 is CASSPTGQRNTGELFF. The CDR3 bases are TGTGCCAGCAGCCCGACAGGGCAAAGGAACACCGGGGAGCTGTTTTTT.

The CDR3 bases are TGTGCCAGCAGCCGTACAGGGTCCCCCACAGATACGCAGTATTTT. Translating it yields CASSRTGSPTDTQYF. The chain employs TRBV11-3 and TRBJ2-3; D is perhaps TRBD1 (6 bases). The CDR3 has 15 amino acids. Trimming removed 5 bases at V and 2 bases at J, with 14 bases between. CDR1 and CDR2 from the germline V gene are SGHNT and YENEEA.

CDR3 region: CASSYTVTDTQYF. CDR3 in DNA: TGTGCCAGCAGCTACACAGTTACAGATACGCAGTATTTT. The V and J genes are TRBV6-5 and TRBJ2-3; no reliable D call. This CDR3 is built from 13 residues. Germline-derived CDR1 and CDR2 are MNHEY and SVGAGI. Trimming shortened V by 6 bases and J by 3 bases, and 10 bases separated the two germline ends.

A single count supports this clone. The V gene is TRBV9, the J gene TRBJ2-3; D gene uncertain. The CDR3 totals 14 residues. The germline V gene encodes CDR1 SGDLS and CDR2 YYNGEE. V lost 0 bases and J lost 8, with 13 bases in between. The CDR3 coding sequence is TGTGCCAGCAGCGTAGATCCGGGTTTAGGTACGCAGTATTTT. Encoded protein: CASSVDPGLGTQYF.